The TCR beta chain under discussion was sequenced for a study of shared clonotypes between healthy human individuals. The study, taken as a whole, reports: It was expected that sequencing depth would affect clonotype sharing among donors.

Germline lookup yields CDR1 MGHRA and CDR2 YSYEKL. After removal of 0 bases from V and 5 bases from J, the junction contained 11 bases not matched to a gene. CDR3 length: 17 amino acids. Deep-level running was used for the assay. TCRdb keeps only in-frame clones here, not all; method: immunoSEQ multiplex PCR. This sample has about 490,000 clones, with roughly 85% found just once. Comments on this clone: No antigen is known for it.

The TCR was taken from a woman aged 40 to 50 in good health. Some clones in this sample may be carry-over from other donors' samples. The material sequenced was PBMCs. V is TRBV4-1 and J is TRBJ1-1, with TRBD1 matching 8 bases. CDR3 sequence reads: CASSQEGRQGAGTEAFF. CDR3 DNA: TGCGCCAGCAGCCAAGAGGGAAGGCAGGGGGCAGGAACTGAAGCTTTCTTT.